A single T cell receptor (beta chain) is shown here with its context. Patients at the Seattle site were enrolled during active infection and followed longitudinally. The data derive from a study of blood T cell repertoires in COVID-19. In the study overall: COVID-19 samples collected from the United States, Italy and Spain covered acute and convalescent phases. From T cells, B-cell-depleted T cells, or PBMCs came the material, which was cDNA or gDNA.

Germline V gene lookup returns CDR1 SGHVS and CDR2 FNYEAQ. This CDR3 comprises 15 residues. V gave up 1 base and J gave up 4 bases, with 11 bases separating them. Original processing methods: Quantification of nucleated cells was approximated via reference gene primer amplification. Sequencing was performed with immunoSEQ multiplex PCR; in TCRdb, only in-frame clones are kept and a portion is missing. The V and J calls and clone size are taken from that table; D and trimming were inferred from the DNA. The sample yields about 300,000 clones, more than 80% seen once. The chain recombines TRBV7-6 with TRBJ1-5; TRBD1 might be the D (6 bases). The sample was peripheral blood. The TCR originated in a woman aged 50 to 60 with COVID-19, enrolled during active disease. CDR3 amino acids: CASSLGVQGNQPQHF. As DNA, the CDR3 is TGTGCCAGCAGCTTAGGGGTACAGGGTAATCAGCCCCAGCATTTT.